The sequence of this T cell receptor (beta chain) was determined in a study of OX40 agonist ivuxolimab in advanced cancers. About the study: Enrollees could have had prior anti-PD-1, anti-PD-L1 or anti-CTLA-4 therapy, which roughly 40% had received. Three patients had partial responses: one hepatocellular carcinoma, two cutaneous melanoma.

General study points: CD8+ T cells showed, on average, more clonal expansion than CD4+ cells.

V lost 5 bases and J 6 bases, leaving 17 bases between the germline ends. This CDR3 has 14 residues. Looked up from germline, CDR1 is KGHSH and CDR2 is LQKENI. Profiled with immunoSEQ multiplex PCR; TCRdb holds only in-frame clones, not every one. In the table there are roughly 53,000 clones, about 88% of which are singletons. Sampling of blood occurred at baseline, cycle 4 day 1, and cycle 7 day 1. Remarks on this clone: Its antigen is undetermined.

The gene calls are TRBV18 and TRBJ2-7; a weak D match, TRBD1 (5 bases). This sequence was found in an adult with an advanced solid tumor such as melanoma, head and neck, liver or kidney cancer. The sample was CD4+ or CD8+ T cells sorted from blood, taken in a trial of the OX40 agonist ivuxolimab. In DNA form, the CDR3 reads TGTGCCAGCTCAGAGACAGTTTCTTTTTTCGAGCAGTACTTC. Residues: CASSETVSFFEQYF. The whole variable domain, filled in from reference TRBV18 and TRBJ2-7, reads NAGVMQNPRHLVRRRGQEARLRCSPMKGHSHVYWYRQLPEEGLKFMVYLQKENIIDESGMPKERFSAEFPKEGPSILRIQQVVRGDSAAYFCASSETVSFFEQYFGPGTRLTVT.